This is a list of T cell receptor beta chains from one sample in a study of cytomegalovirus exposure and HLA in healthy donors. Sequencing was performed with immunoSEQ multiplex PCR; in TCRdb, only in-frame clones are kept and a portion is missing. The sample yields over 95,000 clones, roughly 69% seen once. Sequencing used PBMCs. These receptors all stem from a human donor in good health. Each CDR3 is given with its conserved first and last residue. Fields, in order: V gene, clone size, J gene, D gene, CDR3 DNA, CDR3 protein. The D gene is left open where the match is weak. The size entry is marked missing in some rows and otherwise reads once, few, many or a size class.

TRBV30	.	TRBJ1-1	.	TGTGCCTGGAGTGTAAAGGGGCGGACTGAAGCTTTCTTT	CAWSVKGRTEAFF
TRBV28	.	TRBJ1-4	TRBD1	TGTGCCAGCAGTTCGACAGGGAGGGAAAAACTGTTTTTT	CASSSTGREKLFF
TRBV7-2	.	TRBJ2-7	TRBD1	TGTGCCAGCAGCGTAAGACAGGGGGCGATGCTTTTC	CASSVRQGAMLF
TRBV5-4	.	TRBJ2-1	TRBD1	TGTGCCAGCACCCCCGTGGGGACAGGGCTTCGGGAGCAGTTCTTC	CASTPVGTGLREQFF
TRBV13	.	TRBJ2-7	.	TGTGCCAGCAGCTTCGGCCGGGACTACGAGCAGTACTTC	CASSFGRDYEQYF
TRBV30	.	TRBJ2-1	TRBD1	TGTGCCTGGATCGAGACAGGGGGCAATGAGCAGTTCTTC	CAWIETGGNEQFF
TRBV23-1	.	TRBJ2-7	TRBD1	TGCGCCAGCAGTCAATTTCACCGGGACAGAGCTGCGGAGCAGTACTTC	CASSQFHRDRAAEQYF
TRBV2	few	TRBJ1-1	.	TGTGCCAGCACTCCCCCTCGGGGATTCACTGAAGCTTTCTTT	CASTPPRGFTEAFF
TRBV19	.	TRBJ1-5	TRBD1	TGTGCCAGTAGTATCGGACAGGTATATCAGCCCCAGCATTTT	CASSIGQVYQPQHF
TRBV7-2	.	TRBJ2-5	.	TGTGCCAGCAGCTTAGATGGCCCCCTGCAGACCCAGTACTTC	CASSLDGPLQTQYF
TRBV29-1	.	TRBJ1-1	TRBD1	TGCAGCGTTGAACCCCCAGGGGGCACTGAAGCTTTCTTT	CSVEPPGGTEAFF
TRBV19	.	TRBJ1-4	.	TGTGCCAGTAGTCCCAGGGGCAGGGCGGATAATGAAAAACTGTTTTTT	CASSPRGRADNEKLFF
TRBV28	.	TRBJ1-1	.	TGTGCCAGCAGCCCAGGACACGACACTGAAGCTTTCTTT	CASSPGHDTEAFF
TRBV10-3	.	TRBJ1-1	.	TGTGCCATCAGTGATCGGGAGAACACTGAAGCTTTCTTT	CAISDRENTEAFF
TRBV9	.	TRBJ2-3	.	TGTGCCAGCAGTTCACAATCGCACACAGATACGCAGTATTTT	CASSSQSHTDTQYF
TRBV2	.	TRBJ2-5	TRBD1	TGTGCCAGTGACAGGGGGCGCAGGGAGACCCAGTACTTC	CASDRGRRETQYF
TRBV9	.	TRBJ1-4	.	TGTGCCAGCAGCGCCCAGCAGGGCCGCAATGAAAAACTGTTTTTT	CASSAQQGRNEKLFF
TRBV19	.	TRBJ1-3	.	TGTGCCAGCACAGATGGAAACACCATATATTTT	CASTDGNTIYF